Each of the 6 T cell receptor beta chains below was sequenced from the same sample in a study of human T cells and chemical hapten exposure. The library tagged individual cDNA molecules with unique molecular identifiers. From the reads, TCRdb called clonotypes with MiXCR, one entry per CDR3 protein. Of about 120,000 distinct CDR3 sequences in the sample, 8% to 9.5% are singletons; the top ten hold around 1.4%. From whole blood left unfractionated, total RNA was extracted. Sequenced material: whole blood. Receptors originate from a human donor in good health. Some clones in this sample may be carry-over from other donors' samples.

V gene TRBV7-2 combines with J gene TRBJ2-5; 8 positions agree with TRBD2. CDR1 is SGHTA, CDR2 FQGNSA, per germline. Trimming at V came to 1 base and at J to 5 bases, leaving 9 bases not matched to a gene. CDR3 length: 16 amino acids. In DNA, the CDR3 is TGTGCCAGCAGCTTAGAGTGGCGGGGGGCCCGGGAGACCCAGTACTTC. Amino acids: CASSLEWRGARETQYF.

The sample holds a few counts of this clonotype. The chain joins TRBV12-3 or TRBV12-4 to TRBJ2-7; D is unclear. This CDR3 comprises 16 residues. V lost 5 bases to trimming and J lost 2 bases, with 19 bases between them. The CDR3 DNA follows: TGTGCCAGCAGTGCTCACAAGGGTATCCATCCCTACGAGCAGTACTTC. This gives the protein CASSAHKGIHPYEQYF.

The rearrangement uses TRBV6-5 and TRBJ2-3; a weak D match, TRBD2 (7 bases). Germline CDR1 MNHEY, CDR2 SVGAGI. The CDR3 is 15 amino acids. V was shortened by 2 bases and J by 1 base, with 10 bases between the two germline ends. CDR3: CASSYRGGGTDTQYF. CDR3 sequence (DNA): TGTGCCAGCAGTTACCGAGGGGGGGGCACAGATACGCAGTATTTT.

This clonotype has ten or more counts. The chain joins TRBV7-2 to TRBJ1-2; no firm D call. Germline CDR1 SGHTA, CDR2 FQGNSA. The CDR3 is made up of 18 amino acids. V was clipped by 5 bases and J by 2 bases, with 24 bases between them. The CDR3 protein is CASSLPGNLNPLNYGYTF. CDR3 in DNA: TGTGCCAGCAGCCTCCCCGGCAACCTCAACCCGTTAAACTATGGCTACACCTTC.

V gene TRBV2 combines with J gene TRBJ2-1, with a tentative D call TRBD1 (6 bases). Germline loops: CDR1 SNHLY, CDR2 FYNNEI. Trimming left V 6 bases short and J 7 bases short, with 7 bases between. CDR3 length: 11 amino acids. CDR3 amino acids: CASRTGNEQFF. CDR3 nucleotides: TGTGCCAGCAGGACAGGAAATGAGCAGTTCTTC.

This chain uses TRBV29-1 with TRBJ2-2, with D perhaps TRBD1 (5 bases). The ends were cut back, 3 bases at V and 1 base at J, with 6 bases in the middle. Germline values: CDR1 SQVTM, CDR2 ANQGSEA. CDR3 length: 13 residues. CDR3 DNA: TGCAGCGTTGACACAGGGAACACCGGGGAGCTGTTTTTT. Translating it yields CSVDTGNTGELFF.